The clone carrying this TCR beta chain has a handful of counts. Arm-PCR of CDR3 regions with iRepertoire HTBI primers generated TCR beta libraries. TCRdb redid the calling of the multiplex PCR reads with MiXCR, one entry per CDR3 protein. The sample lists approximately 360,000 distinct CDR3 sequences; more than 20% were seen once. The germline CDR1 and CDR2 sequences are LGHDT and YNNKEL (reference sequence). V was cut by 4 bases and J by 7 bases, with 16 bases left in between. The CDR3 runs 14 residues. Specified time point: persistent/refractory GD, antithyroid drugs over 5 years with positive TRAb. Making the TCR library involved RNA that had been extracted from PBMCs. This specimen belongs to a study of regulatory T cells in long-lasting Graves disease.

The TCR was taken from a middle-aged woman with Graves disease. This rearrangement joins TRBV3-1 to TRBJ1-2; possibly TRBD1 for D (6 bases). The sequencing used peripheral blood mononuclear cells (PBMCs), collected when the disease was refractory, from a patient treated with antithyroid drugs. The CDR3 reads CASSPKGGGAGYTF. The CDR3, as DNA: TGTGCCAGCAGCCCCAAAGGAGGGGGAGCTGGCTACACCTTC. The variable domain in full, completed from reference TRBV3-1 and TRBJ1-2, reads DTAVSQTPKYLVTQMGNDKSIKCEQNLGHDTMYWYKQDSKKFLKIMFSYNNKELIINETVPNRFSPKSPDKAHLNLHINSLELGDSAVYFCASSPKGGGAGYTFGSGTRLTVV.